This TCR beta chain was obtained from a study of regulatory T cells in long-lasting Graves disease. TCR beta libraries were built with iRepertoire HTBI primers and Arm-PCR of CDR3 regions. How the authors handled the data: The study identified 60 to 65 TRBV and approximately 14 TRBJ segments across samples. TCRdb processed the multiplex PCR reads anew with MiXCR; each CDR3 protein has one entry. The V and J calls reflect TCRdb's pipeline rather than the authors' work. This table has about 240,000 distinct CDR3 sequences, 20% to 25% appearing once. This clonotype was observed many times. Noted time point: newly diagnosed GD, antithyroid drugs for less than 3 months. PBMC RNA served as the TCR library source. This CDR3 is 13 amino acids long. With 0 bases removed from V and 8 bases from J, the gap between germline ends came to 11 bases. Germline V gene sequence: CDR1 GTSNPN, CDR2 SVGIG (reference sequence).

The TCR comes from a female donor with Graves disease. The gene calls are TRBV30 and TRBJ2-1; the D gene is possibly TRBD2 (6 bases). The source material was peripheral blood mononuclear cells (PBMCs), sampled at new diagnosis, from a patient treated with antithyroid drugs. Here the CDR3 DNA reads TGTGCCTGGAGTGTAATCGGGAGTGATGAGCAGTTCTTC. The encoded protein is CAWSVIGSDEQFF.